Many counts were recorded for the clone carrying this T cell receptor beta chain. Its antigen is undetermined. TCRdb ran MiXCR on the 5' RACE reads and lists one entry per CDR3 protein. The table records more than 500,000 distinct CDR3 sequences, approximately 5% of them present only once. This entry comes from a study of CD8 T cells in ankylosing spondylitis. Study outcomes and limitations: Blood from ankylosing spondylitis patients appeared to carry a characteristic eight-variant TCR beta motif. Earlier authors reported some of these motif variants in reactive arthritis synovial fluid and blood.

The germline CDR1 and CDR2 sequences are MDHEN and SYDVKM. This CDR3 has 16 residues. Trimming cost V 5 bases and J 5 bases, with 21 bases left between them. The sequence was obtained from a male donor with ankylosing spondylitis. The chain is built from TRBV28 and TRBJ1-2; D unclear. The specimen was blood, either unsorted or a sorted T cell fraction (not recorded which). This CDR3 reads CASSPPFGSSPYGYTF. DNA of the CDR3: TGTGCCAGCAGTCCCCCCTTCGGCAGTTCCCCTTATGGCTACACCTTC.